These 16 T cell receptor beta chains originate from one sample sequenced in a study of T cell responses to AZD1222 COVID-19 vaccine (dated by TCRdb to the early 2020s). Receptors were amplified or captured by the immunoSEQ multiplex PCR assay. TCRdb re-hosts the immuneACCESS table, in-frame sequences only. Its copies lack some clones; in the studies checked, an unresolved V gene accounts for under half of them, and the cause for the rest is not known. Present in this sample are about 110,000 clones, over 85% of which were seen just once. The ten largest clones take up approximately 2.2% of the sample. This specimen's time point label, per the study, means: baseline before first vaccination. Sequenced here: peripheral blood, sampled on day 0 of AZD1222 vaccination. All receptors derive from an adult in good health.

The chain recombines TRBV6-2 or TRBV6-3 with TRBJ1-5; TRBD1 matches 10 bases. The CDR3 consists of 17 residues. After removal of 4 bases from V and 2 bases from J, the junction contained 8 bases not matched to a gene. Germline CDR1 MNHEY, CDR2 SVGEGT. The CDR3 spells CASSSHSTGGGNQPQHF. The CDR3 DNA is TGTGCCAGCAGTTCCCACTCGACAGGGGGCGGCAATCAGCCCCAGCATTTT.

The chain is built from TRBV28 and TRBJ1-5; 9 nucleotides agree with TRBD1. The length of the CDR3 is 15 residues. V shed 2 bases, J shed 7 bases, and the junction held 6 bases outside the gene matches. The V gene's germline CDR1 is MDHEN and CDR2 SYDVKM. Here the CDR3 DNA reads TGTGCCAGCAGTTTACTAGGGACAGGGAACCAGCCCCAGCATTTT. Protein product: CASSLLGTGNQPQHF.

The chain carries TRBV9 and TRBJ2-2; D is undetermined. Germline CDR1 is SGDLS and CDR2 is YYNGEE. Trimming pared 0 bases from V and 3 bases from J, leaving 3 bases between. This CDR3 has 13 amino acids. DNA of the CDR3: TGTGCCAGCAGCGTAGGAGACACCGGGGAGCTGTTTTTT. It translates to CASSVGDTGELFF. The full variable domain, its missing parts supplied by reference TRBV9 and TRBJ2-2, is DSGVTQTPKHLITATGQRVTLRCSPRSGDLSVYWYQQSLDQGLQFLIQYYNGEERAKGNILERFSAQQFPDLHSELNLSSLELGDSALYFCASSVGDTGELFFGEGSRLTVL.

The CDR3 loop is CASSQSPTARNEKLFF. CDR3 in DNA: TGTGCCAGCAGCCAATCCCCGACGGCTCGTAATGAAAAACTGTTTTTT. The gene calls are TRBV3-1 (or the pseudogene TRBV3-2) and TRBJ1-4; D ambiguous. V lost 2 bases, J lost 4 bases, and 14 bases lay in between. The CDR3 contains 16 residues. CDR1 is LGHDT and CDR2 is YNNKEL in the germline V gene (reference sequence).

The chain's CDR3 is CASSPLGDQETQYF. DNA for the CDR3: TGTGCCAGCTCACCCCTGGGGGACCAAGAGACCCAGTACTTC. This chain links TRBV18 with TRBJ2-5; perhaps D is TRBD1 or TRBD2 (5 bases each). Per germline, CDR1 KGHSH and CDR2 LQKENI. The germline V and J ends were trimmed by 3 bases and 0 bases, with 8 bases remaining between them. This CDR3 is built from 14 residues.

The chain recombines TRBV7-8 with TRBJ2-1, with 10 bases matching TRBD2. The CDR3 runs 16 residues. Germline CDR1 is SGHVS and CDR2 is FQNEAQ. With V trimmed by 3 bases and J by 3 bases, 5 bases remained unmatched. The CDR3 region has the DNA TGTGCCAGCAGCTTCAGAACTAGCGGGATCTACAATGAGCAGTTCTTC. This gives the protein CASSFRTSGIYNEQFF.

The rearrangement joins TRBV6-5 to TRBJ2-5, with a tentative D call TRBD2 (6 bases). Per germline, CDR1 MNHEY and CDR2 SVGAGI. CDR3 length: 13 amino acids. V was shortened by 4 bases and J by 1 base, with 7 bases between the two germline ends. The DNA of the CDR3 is TGTGCCAGCAGTTTTAGCGGCCAAGAGACCCAGTACTTC. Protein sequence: CASSFSGQETQYF.

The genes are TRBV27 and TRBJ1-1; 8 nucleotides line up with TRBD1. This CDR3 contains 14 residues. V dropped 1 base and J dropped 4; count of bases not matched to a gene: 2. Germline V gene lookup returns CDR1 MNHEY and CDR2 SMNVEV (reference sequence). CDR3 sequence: CASSLLGQGTEAFF. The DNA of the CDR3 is TGTGCCAGCAGTTTATTAGGACAGGGCACTGAAGCTTTCTTT.

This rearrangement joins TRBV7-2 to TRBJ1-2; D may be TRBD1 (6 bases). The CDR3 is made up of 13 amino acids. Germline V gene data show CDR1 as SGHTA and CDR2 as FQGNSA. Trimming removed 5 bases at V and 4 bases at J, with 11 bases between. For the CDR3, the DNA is TGTGCCAGCAGCCCGGACAGCTTCTATGGCTACACCTTC. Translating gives CASSPDSFYGYTF.

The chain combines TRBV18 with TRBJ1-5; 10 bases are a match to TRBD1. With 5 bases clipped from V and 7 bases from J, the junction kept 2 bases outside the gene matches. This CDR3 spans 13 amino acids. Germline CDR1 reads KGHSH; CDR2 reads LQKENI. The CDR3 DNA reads TGTGCCAGCTCAACGACAGGGGGCCAGCCCCAGCATTTT. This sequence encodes CASSTTGGQPQHF. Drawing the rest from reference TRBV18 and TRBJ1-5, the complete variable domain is NAGVMQNPRHLVRRRGQEARLRCSPMKGHSHVYWYRQLPEEGLKFMVYLQKENIIDESGMPKERFSAEFPKEGPSILRIQQVVRGDSAAYFCASSTTGGQPQHFGDGTRLSIL.

Here the CDR3 DNA reads TGTGCCAGCAGCCACAGTATCGGGAGGGCCCATCAGCAGTTCTTC. This translates into CASSHSIGRAHQQFF. This chain connects TRBV3-1 (or the pseudogene TRBV3-2) to TRBJ2-1, with 8 bases that match TRBD2. Trimming cost V 3 bases and J 11 bases; bases outside gene matches: 12. Germline values: CDR1 LGHDT, CDR2 YNNKEL (reference sequence). The CDR3 length is 15 residues.

CDR3 region: CASNGDYSNQPQHF. For the CDR3, the DNA is TGTGCCAGCAACGGAGACTATAGCAATCAGCCCCAGCATTTT. The rearrangement joins TRBV19 to TRBJ1-5; D gene uncertain. V lost 9 bases, J lost 0 bases, and 12 bases lay in between. CDR1 is LNHDA, CDR2 SQIVND, per germline (reference sequence). The CDR3 totals 14 residues. The entire variable domain, with the rest obtained from reference TRBV19 and TRBJ1-5, is as follows: DGGITQSPKYLFRKEGQNVTLSCEQNLNHDAMYWYRQDPGQGLRLIYYSQIVNDFQKGDIAEGYSVSREKKESFPLTVTSAQKNPTAFYLCASNGDYSNQPQHFGDGTRLSIL.

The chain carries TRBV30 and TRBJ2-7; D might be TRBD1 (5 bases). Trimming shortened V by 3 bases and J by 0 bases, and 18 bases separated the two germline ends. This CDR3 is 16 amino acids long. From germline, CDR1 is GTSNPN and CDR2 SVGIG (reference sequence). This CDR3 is CAWRVDRAGSSYEQYF. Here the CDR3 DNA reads TGTGCCTGGAGGGTCGATCGGGCAGGGTCCTCCTACGAGCAGTACTTC.

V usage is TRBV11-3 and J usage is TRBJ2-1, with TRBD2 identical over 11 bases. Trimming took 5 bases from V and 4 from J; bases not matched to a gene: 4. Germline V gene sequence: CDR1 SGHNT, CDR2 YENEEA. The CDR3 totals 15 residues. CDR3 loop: CASSPTSGAYNEQFF. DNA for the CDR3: TGTGCCAGCAGCCCGACTAGCGGGGCTTACAATGAGCAGTTCTTC.

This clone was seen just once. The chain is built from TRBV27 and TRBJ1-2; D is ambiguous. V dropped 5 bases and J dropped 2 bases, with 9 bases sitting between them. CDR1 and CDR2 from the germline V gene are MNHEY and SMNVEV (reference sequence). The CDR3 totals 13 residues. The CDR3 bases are TGTGCCAGCAGTCCCACCCCCAACTATGGCTACACCTTC. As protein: CASSPTPNYGYTF.

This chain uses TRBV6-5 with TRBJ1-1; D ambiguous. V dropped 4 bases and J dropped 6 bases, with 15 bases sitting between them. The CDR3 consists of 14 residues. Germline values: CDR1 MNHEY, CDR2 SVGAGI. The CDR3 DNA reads TGTGCCAGCAGTTTGTTTTCGGCAGTCCCTGAAGCTTTCTTT. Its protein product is CASSLFSAVPEAFF.